Listed below are T cell receptor beta chains from one sample, sequenced in a study of blood T cell repertoires in COVID-19. Assay: immunoSEQ multiplex PCR; the TCRdb copy retains only in-frame clones and omits some. The sample lists fewer than 400,000 clones, around 90% occurring once. The sample taken for sequencing was PBMCs or T cells enriched from blood (not recorded which). The receptors originated from a man in his sixties who had recovered from COVID-19. Each CDR3 is given with its conserved first and last residue. D genes are given only for firm matches. Clone size appears in some rows only: once, few, many, or a class for an expanded clone.

clone size: -
V gene: TRBV13
D gene: -
J gene: TRBJ1-6
CDR3 DNA: TGTGCCAGCAGCTCGTCAGGGTACTACTCCTATAATTCACCCCTCCACTTT
CDR3 protein: CASSSSGYYSYNSPLHF

clone size: once
V gene: TRBV5-8
D gene: TRBD1
J gene: TRBJ2-1
CDR3 DNA: TGTGCCAGCAGCTCGACAGGGGCCTCCTACAATGAGCAGTTCTTC
CDR3 protein: CASSSTGASYNEQFF

clone size: -
V gene: TRBV3-1/TRBV3-2
D gene: -
J gene: TRBJ1-5
CDR3 DNA: TGTGCCAGCAGCCAAGGCAGCAATAGGGGGGGACGTTTGCCCCAGCATTTT
CDR3 protein: CASSQGSNRGGRLPQHF

clone size: -
V gene: TRBV5-1
D gene: TRBD2
J gene: TRBJ2-2
CDR3 DNA: TGCGCCAGCAGCTTGGGCTGGAGCGGGAGTACGACCGGGGAGCTGTTTTTT
CDR3 protein: CASSLGWSGSTTGELFF

clone size: -
V gene: TRBV4-1
D gene: -
J gene: TRBJ2-7
CDR3 DNA: TGCGCCAGCAGCCAAGGCAGGCCCAGGGAAACCTACGAGCAGTACTTC
CDR3 protein: CASSQGRPRETYEQYF

clone size: few
V gene: TRBV6-5
D gene: -
J gene: TRBJ1-2
CDR3 DNA: TGTGCCAGCAGTTACTCATTCGGGGCTAACTATGGCTACACCTTC
CDR3 protein: CASSYSFGANYGYTF

clone size: -
V gene: TRBV18
D gene: -
J gene: TRBJ1-2
CDR3 DNA: TGTGCCAGCTCACCACCGAGGACAGAATTCTATTCGGAGAACTATGGCTACACCTTC
CDR3 protein: CASSPPRTEFYSENYGYTF

clone size: once
V gene: TRBV5-1
D gene: TRBD2
J gene: TRBJ2-7
CDR3 DNA: TGCGCCAGCAGCTACCAGCGGGAGGGCCCGTACGAGCAGTACTTC
CDR3 protein: CASSYQREGPYEQYF

clone size: -
V gene: TRBV5-1
D gene: -
J gene: TRBJ1-4
CDR3 DNA: TGCGCCAGCAGCGCTGACAGTTTTAATGAAAAACTGTTTTTT
CDR3 protein: CASSADSFNEKLFF

clone size: few
V gene: TRBV6-6
D gene: TRBD1
J gene: TRBJ1-2
CDR3 DNA: TGTGCCAGCAGTACCCCGACCGGGACAGGGGGCGCTGGCTACACCTTC
CDR3 protein: CASSTPTGTGGAGYTF

clone size: -
V gene: TRBV2
D gene: -
J gene: TRBJ1-2
CDR3 DNA: TGTGCCAGCAGGAAGGACAGCGGATCTTCCTACACCTTC
CDR3 protein: CASRKDSGSSYTF